This passage covers 16 T cell receptor beta chains from one sample sequenced in a study of OX40 agonist ivuxolimab in advanced cancers. The repertoire was sequenced with immunoSEQ multiplex PCR; TCRdb's copy has only in-frame clones and lacks some. The table shows roughly 120,000 clones, with 85% to 90% occurring only once. Sequencing was performed on CD4+ or CD8+ T cells sorted from blood, taken in a trial of the OX40 agonist ivuxolimab. The source is an adult with an advanced solid tumor such as melanoma, head and neck, liver or kidney cancer.

The CDR3 nucleotides are TGTGCCATGACTGGACAGGGCGGTTCGGAAGCTTTCTTT. Encoded protein: CAMTGQGGSEAFF. The rearrangement links TRBV10-3 to TRBJ1-1, with 8 bases fitting TRBD1. The CDR3 consists of 13 residues. In germline, CDR1 is ENHRY, CDR2 SYGVKD. The V gene end was trimmed by 9 bases and the J gene end by 8 bases; junction bases not matched to a gene: 11.

The genes are TRBV19 and TRBJ1-2; TRBD1 aligns across 8 bases. The ends lost 6 bases at V and 3 bases at J; junction bases unmatched: 9. Germline V CDR1 and CDR2: LNHDA, SQIVND (reference sequence). CDR3 length: 15 residues. The CDR3 nucleotides are TGTGCCAGTAGGACGGACAGGGCTGGGGACTATGGCTACACCTTC. Translated: CASRTDRAGDYGYTF.

The chain has TRBV7-2 and TRBJ2-7; 9 bases match TRBD1. Per germline, CDR1 SGHTA and CDR2 FQGNSA. With V trimmed by 4 bases and J by 2 bases, 6 bases remained unmatched. CDR3 length: 15 residues. In DNA, the CDR3 is TGTGCCAGCAGCTCCGGGACAGGGTTTGCCTACGAGCAGTACTTC. It encodes CASSSGTGFAYEQYF.

This chain links TRBV6-5 with TRBJ1-3; D call uncertain. CDR1 is MNHEY and CDR2 is SVGAGI in the germline V gene. CDR3 length: 12 residues. Between the trimmed V and J ends, which lost 2 bases and 9 bases, there was a span of 8 bases. The CDR3 loop is CASSYEGGTIYF. The CDR3 nucleotides are TGTGCCAGCAGTTACGAAGGAGGCACCATATATTTT.

V usage is TRBV6-5 and J usage is TRBJ2-3; D is uncertain. This CDR3 contains 13 residues. The germline V and J ends were trimmed by 8 bases and 0 bases, with 9 bases remaining between them. CDR1 MNHEY and CDR2 SVGAGI come from the germline V gene. The CDR3 DNA reads TGTGCCAGCCATACACCTAGCACAGATACGCAGTATTTT. Protein: CASHTPSTDTQYF.

The chain employs TRBV7-9 and TRBJ2-3; D assignment may be TRBD1 or TRBD2 (6 bases each). The CDR3 sequence is 14 residues long. V dropped 8 bases and J dropped 1 base, with 13 bases sitting between them. Germline V gene lookup returns CDR1 SEHNR and CDR2 FQNEAQ (reference sequence). For the CDR3, the DNA is TGTGCCAGCGAACGGGGGCTGGGCACAGATACGCAGTATTTT. Translated, it gives CASERGLGTDTQYF.

The chain employs TRBV2 and TRBJ2-7; 8 bases are shared with TRBD1. Germline V gene sequence: CDR1 SNHLY, CDR2 FYNNEI. The J segment lost 0 bases and the V segment lost 6 bases, leaving 4 bases of the junction unmatched. The CDR3 is 14 amino acids. CDR3 sequence: CASRDTGGSYEQYF. As DNA, the CDR3 is TGTGCCAGCAGAGATACAGGGGGCTCCTACGAGCAGTACTTC.

The rearrangement joins TRBV28 to TRBJ2-7; 9 bases are shared with TRBD2. Trimming took 2 bases from V and 2 from J; bases not matched to a gene: 4. The CDR3 is 15 amino acids. Germline lookup yields CDR1 MDHEN and CDR2 SYDVKM. CDR3 sequence reads: CASSLGGGATYEQYF. CDR3 sequence (DNA): TGTGCCAGCAGTTTAGGCGGGGGGGCAACCTACGAGCAGTACTTC.

The chain carries TRBV6-5 and TRBJ2-7, with 7 nucleotides matching TRBD2. This CDR3 contains 15 residues. CDR1 and CDR2 from the germline V gene are MNHEY and SVGAGI. With V trimmed by 5 bases and J by 1 base, 8 bases remained unmatched. The CDR3 here is CASSPQREASYEQYF. The CDR3 bases are TGTGCCAGCAGTCCCCAGCGGGAAGCTTCCTACGAGCAGTACTTC.

The V call is TRBV7-2, the J call TRBJ1-2; TRBD1 is a possible D gene (5 bases). Germline loops: CDR1 SGHTA, CDR2 FQGNSA. This CDR3 is 13 amino acids long. Trimming removed 1 base at V and 8 bases at J, with 11 bases between. The chain's CDR3 is CASSLESGRGYTF. The CDR3 DNA follows: TGTGCCAGCAGCTTAGAATCGGGGCGCGGCTACACCTTC.

The chain links TRBV9 to TRBJ1-5; D remains ambiguous. Per germline, CDR1 SGDLS and CDR2 YYNGEE. This CDR3 comprises 15 residues. V shed 3 bases and J shed 0 bases, with 10 bases lying between them. The CDR3 loop reads CASSAAGYSNQPQHF. CDR3 DNA sequence: TGTGCCAGCAGCGCCGCAGGTTATAGCAATCAGCCCCAGCATTTT.

The rearrangement uses TRBV29-1 and TRBJ2-2; 10 positions match TRBD2. The ends lost 5 bases at V and 2 bases at J; junction bases unmatched: 2. Germline V gives CDR1 SQVTM, CDR2 ANQGSEA. The CDR3 covers 14 residues. The CDR3 bases are TGCAGCGTTTCTAGCGGGGGTAACACCGGGGAGCTGTTTTTT. This codes for CSVSSGGNTGELFF.

V gene TRBV7-9 combines with J gene TRBJ2-3; D not resolved. V lost 6 bases to trimming and J lost 1 base, with 14 bases between them. Germline V gene data show CDR1 as SEHNR and CDR2 as FQNEAQ (reference sequence). CDR3 length: 15 amino acids. The CDR3 nucleotides read TGTGCCAGCAGTCCGGGTTTTTGGGGCACAGATACGCAGTATTTT. Residues: CASSPGFWGTDTQYF.

The V and J genes are TRBV7-2 and TRBJ1-5, with D perhaps matching TRBD1 (5 bases). Per the germline V gene, CDR1 is SGHTA and CDR2 is FQGNSA. V lost 2 bases and J 4 bases, leaving 6 bases between the germline ends. This CDR3 region has 13 residues. The CDR3 is CASSLTGNQPQHF. In DNA, the CDR3 is TGTGCCAGCAGCTTAACAGGTAATCAGCCCCAGCATTTT.

The chain is built from TRBV5-1 and TRBJ2-1, with D possibly TRBD2 on 7 matching bases. Trimming cost V 7 bases and J 4 bases, with 15 bases left between them. The germline V gene encodes CDR1 SGHRS and CDR2 YFSETQ. This CDR3 is built from 14 residues. The CDR3 protein is CASGPRGAYNEQFF. The CDR3 DNA reads as TGCGCCAGCGGGCCTCGGGGGGCGTACAATGAGCAGTTCTTC.

The gene calls are TRBV13 and TRBJ2-3; TRBD2 matches at 11 bases. Germline values: CDR1 PRHDT, CDR2 FYEKMQ (reference sequence). The V segment lost 2 bases and the J segment 0 bases; nucleotides outside the gene matches: 13. CDR3 length: 20 amino acids. Here the CDR3 DNA reads TGTGCCAGCAGCTTAAGGTCTCGTCTAGCGGGGGGCGATAGCACAGATACGCAGTATTTT. Translating it yields CASSLRSRLAGGDSTDTQYF.